This TCR beta chain was captured in a study of CD8+CD57+ T cells in acquired aplastic anemia. Study-level findings and limits: Some 30 shared CD8+ CDR3s appeared highly expressed within patients' immunodominant clones.

CDR3 length equals 13 residues. The germline CDR1 and CDR2 sequences are SGDLS and YYNGEE. V was shortened by 3 bases and J by 3 bases, with 10 bases between the two germline ends. Comments on this clonotype: Its antigen remains unknown.

TCR beta VDJ and CDR3 profiling used genomic DNA as template. TCRdb reanalysed the reads using MiXCR and keeps one entry per CDR3 protein. Of under 200,000 distinct CDR3 sequences in the sample, around 40% were seen once. This clonotype was obtained from a human donor in good health. The chain recombines TRBV9 with TRBJ2-7; weak D call: TRBD2 (5 bases). The sample was sorted CD4+, CD8+, or CD8+CD57+ T cells (not recorded which) from PBMCs. The CDR3 bases are TGTGCCAGCAGCGGATTGAGGGACTACGAGCAGTACTTC. This translates into CASSGLRDYEQYF.